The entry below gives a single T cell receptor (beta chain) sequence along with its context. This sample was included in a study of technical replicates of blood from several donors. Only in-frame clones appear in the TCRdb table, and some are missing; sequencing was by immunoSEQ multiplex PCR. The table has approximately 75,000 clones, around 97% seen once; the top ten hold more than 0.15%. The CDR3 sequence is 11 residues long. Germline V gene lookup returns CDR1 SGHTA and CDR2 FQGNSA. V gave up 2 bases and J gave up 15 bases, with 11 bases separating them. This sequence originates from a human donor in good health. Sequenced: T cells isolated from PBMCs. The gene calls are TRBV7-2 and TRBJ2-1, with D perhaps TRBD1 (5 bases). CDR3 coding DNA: TGTGCCAGCAGCTTACTGGAGCAGGGGTTCTTC. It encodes CASSLLEQGFF. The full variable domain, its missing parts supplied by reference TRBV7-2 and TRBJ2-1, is GAGVSQSPSNKVTEKGKDVELRCDPISGHTALYWYRQSLGQGLEFLIYFQGNSAPDKSGLPSDRFSAERTGGSVSTLTIQRTQQEDSAVYLCASSLLEQGFFGPGTRLTVL.